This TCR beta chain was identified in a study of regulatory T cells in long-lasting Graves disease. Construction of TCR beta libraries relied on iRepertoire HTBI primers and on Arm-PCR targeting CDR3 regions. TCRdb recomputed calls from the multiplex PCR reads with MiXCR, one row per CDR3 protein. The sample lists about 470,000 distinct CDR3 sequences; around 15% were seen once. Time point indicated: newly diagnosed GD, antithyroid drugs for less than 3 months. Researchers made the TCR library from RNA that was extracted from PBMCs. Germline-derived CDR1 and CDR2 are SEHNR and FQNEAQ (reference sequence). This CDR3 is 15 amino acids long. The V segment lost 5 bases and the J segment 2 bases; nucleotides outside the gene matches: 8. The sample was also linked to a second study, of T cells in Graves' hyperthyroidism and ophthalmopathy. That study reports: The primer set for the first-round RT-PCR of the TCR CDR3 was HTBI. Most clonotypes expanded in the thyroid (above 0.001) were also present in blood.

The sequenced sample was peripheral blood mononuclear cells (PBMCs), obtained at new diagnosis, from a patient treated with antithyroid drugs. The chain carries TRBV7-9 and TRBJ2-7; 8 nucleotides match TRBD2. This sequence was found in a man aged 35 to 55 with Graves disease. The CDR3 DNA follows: TGTGCCAGCAGCCCATCCGGGACTAGGGCCTACGAGCAGTACTTC. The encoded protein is CASSPSGTRAYEQYF.